This is a list of T cell receptor beta chains from one sample in a study of patients and donors after allogeneic stem cell transplantation. TCRdb re-called the RT-PCR reads with MiXCR, one entry per CDR3 protein. Altogether approximately 410,000 distinct CDR3 sequences are present, 16% being singletons, with the ten largest covering 7.2%. Specimen: blood, either unsorted or a sorted T cell fraction (not recorded which). Every receptor here comes from a human donor who was either an allogeneic HSCT recipient or a stem cell or donor lymphocyte infusion donor (not recorded which). It is not recorded whose cells these are; they may come from a transplant donor. CDR3s include the opening cysteine and the closing phenylalanine or tryptophan. D genes are given only for firm matches. Only part of the rows carry a size: once, few, many, or a class if the clone is expanded.

D gene: TRBD2
clone size: NA
V gene: TRBV20-1
J gene: TRBJ2-1
CDR3 DNA: TGCAGTGCTAGACTAGCGGGAGGGCACTATGAGCAGTTCTTC
CDR3 protein: CSARLAGGHYEQFF

D gene: NA
clone size: NA
V gene: TRBV14
J gene: TRBJ2-1
CDR3 DNA: TGTGCCAGCAGCCCGCTTGGGGAGCAGTTCTTC
CDR3 protein: CASSPLGEQFF

D gene: TRBD2
clone size: NA
V gene: TRBV12-3/TRBV12-4
J gene: TRBJ2-1
CDR3 DNA: TGTGCCAGCAGTCAAGCGGGGGGAACCTACAATGAGCAGTTCTTC
CDR3 protein: CASSQAGGTYNEQFF

D gene: NA
clone size: few
V gene: TRBV7-9
J gene: TRBJ2-5
CDR3 DNA: TGTGCCAGCAGCTCCAGCGTGGAGACCCAGTACTTC
CDR3 protein: CASSSSVETQYF

D gene: TRBD2
clone size: NA
V gene: TRBV4-1
J gene: TRBJ2-7
CDR3 DNA: TGCGCCAGCAGCCAAGAGGGGCCGGGACTAGTATTCACCTACGAGCAGTACTTC
CDR3 protein: CASSQEGPGLVFTYEQYF

D gene: NA
clone size: NA
V gene: TRBV4-2
J gene: TRBJ2-2
CDR3 DNA: TGTGCCAGCAGCCAAGTGGGTGACACCGGGGAGCTGTTTTTT
CDR3 protein: CASSQVGDTGELFF

D gene: NA
clone size: NA
V gene: TRBV9
J gene: TRBJ1-1
CDR3 DNA: TGTGCCAGGGACGAGGGTCTGAACACTGAAGCTTTCTTT
CDR3 protein: CARDEGLNTEAFF

D gene: NA
clone size: few
V gene: TRBV18
J gene: TRBJ2-7
CDR3 DNA: TGTGCCAGCTCACCGTACAAGGATTCCTACGAGCAGTACTTC
CDR3 protein: CASSPYKDSYEQYF

D gene: NA
clone size: few
V gene: TRBV21-1
J gene: TRBJ2-7
CDR3 DNA: TGTGCCAGCAGCAAATTAGGCTTAGGGTGGCACGAGCAGTACTTC
CDR3 protein: CASSKLGLGWHEQYF

D gene: TRBD1
clone size: NA
V gene: TRBV7-8
J gene: TRBJ2-3
CDR3 DNA: TGTGCCAGCAGCTTGGGCAGGGGGTATCGCACAGATACGCAGTATTTT
CDR3 protein: CASSLGRGYRTDTQYF

D gene: NA
clone size: NA
V gene: TRBV18
J gene: TRBJ1-6
CDR3 DNA: TGTGCCAGCTCCCCGACAGGTTCCCCGGAGGTTCTCCACTTT
CDR3 protein: CASSPTGSPEVLHF

D gene: TRBD1
clone size: NA
V gene: TRBV7-8
J gene: TRBJ1-2
CDR3 DNA: TGTGCCAGCAGCTTCCGGACAGGGAAAGACTATGGCTACACCTTC
CDR3 protein: CASSFRTGKDYGYTF

D gene: NA
clone size: many
V gene: TRBV12-3/TRBV12-4
J gene: TRBJ2-2
CDR3 DNA: TGTGCCAGCAGTTTTATCGCTAGCACCTGGAGGGGCGGGGAGCTGTTTTTT
CDR3 protein: CASSFIASTWRGGELFF

D gene: TRBD1
clone size: NA
V gene: TRBV13
J gene: TRBJ2-1
CDR3 DNA: TGTGCCAGCCTAAAAGGGGGCCAAAGGGATGAGCAGTTCTTC
CDR3 protein: CASLKGGQRDEQFF

D gene: NA
clone size: NA
V gene: TRBV9
J gene: TRBJ2-3
CDR3 DNA: TGTGCCAGCAGCGTAGTCGCTAGCGGCACAGATACGCAGTATTTT
CDR3 protein: CASSVVASGTDTQYF

D gene: NA
clone size: few
V gene: TRBV12-3/TRBV12-4
J gene: TRBJ2-7
CDR3 DNA: TGTGCCAGCAGTTATCCTAGGGGGGGTACCTACGAGCAGTACTTC
CDR3 protein: CASSYPRGGTYEQYF

D gene: NA
clone size: NA
V gene: TRBV27
J gene: TRBJ2-7
CDR3 DNA: TGTGCCAGCTCTACTAGGTCGGACGAGCAGTACTTC
CDR3 protein: CASSTRSDEQYF

D gene: NA
clone size: NA
V gene: TRBV4-3
J gene: TRBJ2-3
CDR3 DNA: TGCGCCAGCAGCCAAGATCTGTATCCCGGAGCCCCTTCCACAGATACGCAGTATTTT
CDR3 protein: CASSQDLYPGAPSTDTQYF

D gene: NA
clone size: few
V gene: TRBV6-6
J gene: TRBJ2-7
CDR3 DNA: TGTGCCACCCGACTGGGCGGGTTCGAGCAGTACTTC
CDR3 protein: CATRLGGFEQYF

D gene: TRBD1
clone size: many
V gene: TRBV5-1
J gene: TRBJ1-6
CDR3 DNA: TGTGCCAGCAGTTTGGGACAGGGGAATTCACCCCTCCACTTT
CDR3 protein: CASSLGQGNSPLHF

D gene: TRBD2
clone size: few
V gene: TRBV27
J gene: TRBJ2-4
CDR3 DNA: TGTGCCAGCAGTTTTGGGAGGGAAAACATTCAGTACTTC
CDR3 protein: CASSFGRENIQYF

D gene: TRBD1
clone size: few
V gene: TRBV5-1
J gene: TRBJ2-7
CDR3 DNA: TGCGCCAGCAGCTTGGAAGGGGGCGGCGAGCAGTACTTC
CDR3 protein: CASSLEGGGEQYF

D gene: NA
clone size: few
V gene: TRBV29-1
J gene: TRBJ1-5
CDR3 DNA: TGCAGCGTAAAATACAGGGTCGGGCCCAATCAGCCCCAGCATTTT
CDR3 protein: CSVKYRVGPNQPQHF

D gene: TRBD2
clone size: few
V gene: TRBV25-1
J gene: TRBJ2-2
CDR3 DNA: TGTGCCAGCAGGGGTGTAGCGGGATATAACACCGGGGAGCTGTTTTTT
CDR3 protein: CASRGVAGYNTGELFF

D gene: NA
clone size: many
V gene: TRBV7-9
J gene: TRBJ1-5
CDR3 DNA: TGTGCCAGCAGCTTGTCAGCTAATCAGCCCCAGCATTTT
CDR3 protein: CASSLSANQPQHF

D gene: TRBD2
clone size: NA
V gene: TRBV7-6
J gene: TRBJ2-3
CDR3 DNA: TGTGCCAGCAGCTTAGCGGCGGGAGTGAGGGATACGCAGTATTTT
CDR3 protein: CASSLAAGVRDTQYF

D gene: TRBD1
clone size: NA
V gene: TRBV4-2
J gene: TRBJ1-4
CDR3 DNA: TGTGCCAGCAGCCAAGGGACCCGGGACAGACGCGAAAAACTGTTTTTT
CDR3 protein: CASSQGTRDRREKLFF

D gene: NA
clone size: NA
V gene: TRBV11-3
J gene: TRBJ2-2
CDR3 DNA: TGTGCCAGCAGCCCTAGGGACACTGTCACCGGGGAGCTGTTTTTT
CDR3 protein: CASSPRDTVTGELFF

D gene: NA
clone size: once
V gene: TRBV29-1
J gene: TRBJ2-7
CDR3 DNA: TGCAGCGTCCTTGGAAGGTTCTCCTACGAGCAGTACTTC
CDR3 protein: CSVLGRFSYEQYF

D gene: NA
clone size: NA
V gene: TRBV18
J gene: TRBJ1-1
CDR3 DNA: TGTGCCAGCTCACTTAAAGGGGTTGACGCTTTCTTT
CDR3 protein: CASSLKGVDAFF

D gene: NA
clone size: NA
V gene: TRBV4-2
J gene: TRBJ2-6
CDR3 DNA: TGTGCCAGCAGCCCCGGGACAAAATTAGGCTCTGGGGCCAACGTCCTGACTTTC
CDR3 protein: CASSPGTKLGSGANVLTF

D gene: TRBD1
clone size: NA
V gene: TRBV11-2
J gene: TRBJ1-3
CDR3 DNA: TGTGCCAGCAGCTTAGTGCCTATCCCGGGACAGGGGGCTGGAAACACCATATATTTT
CDR3 protein: CASSLVPIPGQGAGNTIYF

D gene: NA
clone size: few
V gene: TRBV4-2
J gene: TRBJ1-2
CDR3 DNA: TGTGCCAGCAGCCAACTCTATGGCTACACCTTC
CDR3 protein: CASSQLYGYTF

D gene: NA
clone size: few
V gene: TRBV7-2
J gene: TRBJ2-5
CDR3 DNA: TGTGCCAGCAGCAGGCAAACTCAAGAGACCCAGTACTTC
CDR3 protein: CASSRQTQETQYF

D gene: TRBD1
clone size: NA
V gene: TRBV9
J gene: TRBJ2-2
CDR3 DNA: TGTGCCAGCAGCGTAGGCTGGGACAGGGGATCGTCCGGGGAGCTGTTTTTT
CDR3 protein: CASSVGWDRGSSGELFF

D gene: NA
clone size: NA
V gene: TRBV29-1
J gene: TRBJ1-2
CDR3 DNA: TGCAGCGTTGAAGAAAGCGGAGCGGTTGGCTACACCTTC
CDR3 protein: CSVEESGAVGYTF

D gene: NA
clone size: few
V gene: TRBV3-1
J gene: TRBJ1-1
CDR3 DNA: TGTGCCAGCAGCCAAGGGGACCGAGGTGAAGCTTTCTTT
CDR3 protein: CASSQGDRGEAFF

D gene: TRBD2
clone size: few
V gene: TRBV24-1
J gene: TRBJ2-2
CDR3 DNA: TGTGCCACCAGTGATCTTAGCGGGAGAGGGGAGCTGTTTTTT
CDR3 protein: CATSDLSGRGELFF

D gene: TRBD1
clone size: NA
V gene: TRBV4-1
J gene: TRBJ1-1
CDR3 DNA: TGCGCCAGCAGCCAGACAGGGTATGAAGCTTTCTTT
CDR3 protein: CASSQTGYEAFF

D gene: TRBD1
clone size: many
V gene: TRBV9
J gene: TRBJ2-5
CDR3 DNA: TGTGCCAGCAGCGTAGACCCCAGGACGGACAGGGGATGGGAGACCCAGTACTTC
CDR3 protein: CASSVDPRTDRGWETQYF

D gene: TRBD2
clone size: few
V gene: TRBV4-2
J gene: TRBJ2-7
CDR3 DNA: TGTGCCAGCAGCCCCTCGGGGGGTGGAGGTGGGTACGAGCAGTACTTC
CDR3 protein: CASSPSGGGGGYEQYF

D gene: NA
clone size: few
V gene: TRBV4-3
J gene: TRBJ1-2
CDR3 DNA: TGCGCCAGCAGCCAAGAAGGCAGGCGTTATGGCTACACCTTC
CDR3 protein: CASSQEGRRYGYTF

D gene: NA
clone size: few
V gene: TRBV6-5
J gene: TRBJ2-2
CDR3 DNA: TGTGCCAGCAGTTACGGCCGGGTCTCGGACACCGGGGAGCTGTTTTTT
CDR3 protein: CASSYGRVSDTGELFF

D gene: TRBD2
clone size: few
V gene: TRBV11-3
J gene: TRBJ2-7
CDR3 DNA: TGTGCCAGCAGCTTAGGGACTAGCGGGAACTCCTACGAGCAGTACTTC
CDR3 protein: CASSLGTSGNSYEQYF

D gene: NA
clone size: few
V gene: TRBV12-3/TRBV12-4
J gene: TRBJ2-1
CDR3 DNA: TGTGCCATCGGTAGCGGCGCACCCTACAATGAGCAGTTCTTC
CDR3 protein: CAIGSGAPYNEQFF

D gene: TRBD1
clone size: few
V gene: TRBV24-1
J gene: TRBJ2-1
CDR3 DNA: TGTGCCACCAGTGACCCAGGACAGGGGGGGTACAATGAGCAGTTCTTC
CDR3 protein: CATSDPGQGGYNEQFF

D gene: NA
clone size: NA
V gene: TRBV5-1
J gene: TRBJ1-4
CDR3 DNA: TGCGCCAGCAGCTCACTTCCGTGGAGCCATTATGAAAAACTGTTTTTT
CDR3 protein: CASSSLPWSHYEKLFF

D gene: TRBD1
clone size: once
V gene: TRBV29-1
J gene: TRBJ1-5
CDR3 DNA: TGCAGCGTCCGAGGCGGACAGGGGCAGCCCCAGCATTTT
CDR3 protein: CSVRGGQGQPQHF

D gene: NA
clone size: few
V gene: TRBV7-9
J gene: TRBJ1-4
CDR3 DNA: TGTGCCAGCAGGCAACCAACTAATGAAAAACTGTTTTTT
CDR3 protein: CASRQPTNEKLFF

D gene: NA
clone size: many
V gene: TRBV20-1
J gene: TRBJ2-7
CDR3 DNA: TGCAGTGCTACTCGGACTATCGCCTACGAGCAGTACTTC
CDR3 protein: CSATRTIAYEQYF

D gene: NA
clone size: once
V gene: TRBV7-9
J gene: TRBJ2-7
CDR3 DNA: TGTGCCGGCAGCTTAAATCACAGGGAGGCTTACGAGCAGTACTTC
CDR3 protein: CAGSLNHREAYEQYF

D gene: NA
clone size: few
V gene: TRBV2
J gene: TRBJ2-1
CDR3 DNA: TGTGCCAGCAGGAACCCTTACACAGGGCACAATGAGCAGTTCTTC
CDR3 protein: CASRNPYTGHNEQFF

D gene: NA
clone size: few
V gene: TRBV12-3/TRBV12-4
J gene: TRBJ2-7
CDR3 DNA: TGTGCCAGCAGTTTAAGGGAGAGGGTACGACACGAGCAGTACTTC
CDR3 protein: CASSLRERVRHEQYF

D gene: NA
clone size: few
V gene: TRBV5-4
J gene: TRBJ2-6
CDR3 DNA: TGTGCCAGCAGCTTGCGATTCCCTGGGGCCAACGTCCTGACTTTC
CDR3 protein: CASSLRFPGANVLTF

D gene: TRBD1
clone size: NA
V gene: TRBV7-2
J gene: TRBJ1-1
CDR3 DNA: TGTGCCAGCAGCTTAAAGCCTCCAGGGGGAGCTTTCTTT
CDR3 protein: CASSLKPPGGAFF

D gene: NA
clone size: NA
V gene: TRBV7-9
J gene: TRBJ1-2
CDR3 DNA: TGTGGCAGCAGTTACGATCGACAGGCTTATGGCTACACCTTC
CDR3 protein: CGSSYDRQAYGYTF

D gene: NA
clone size: few
V gene: TRBV27
J gene: TRBJ2-7
CDR3 DNA: TGTGCCAGCAGTAACAGGGTGTCCCACGAGCAGTACTTC
CDR3 protein: CASSNRVSHEQYF

D gene: TRBD1
clone size: NA
V gene: TRBV12-3/TRBV12-4
J gene: TRBJ1-1
CDR3 DNA: TGTGCCAGCAGTGGGACGACAGGGATGAACACTGAAGCTTTCTTT
CDR3 protein: CASSGTTGMNTEAFF

D gene: TRBD1
clone size: NA
V gene: TRBV7-9
J gene: TRBJ2-7
CDR3 DNA: TGTGCCAGCAGCTTAGCTGGGACAGGGGAATACGAGCAGTACTTC
CDR3 protein: CASSLAGTGEYEQYF